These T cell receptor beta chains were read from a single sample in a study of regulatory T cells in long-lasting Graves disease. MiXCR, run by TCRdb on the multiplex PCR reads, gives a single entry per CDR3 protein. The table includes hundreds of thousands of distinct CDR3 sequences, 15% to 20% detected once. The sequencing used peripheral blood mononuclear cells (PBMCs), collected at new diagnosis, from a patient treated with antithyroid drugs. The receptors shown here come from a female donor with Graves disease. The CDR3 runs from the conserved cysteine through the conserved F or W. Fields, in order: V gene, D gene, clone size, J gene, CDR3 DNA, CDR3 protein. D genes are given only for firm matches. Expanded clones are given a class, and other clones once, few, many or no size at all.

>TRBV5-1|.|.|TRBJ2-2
TGCGCCAGCAGCTCCCAGCCACAGAGGGAGAACACCGGGGAGCTGTTTTTT
CASSSQPQRENTGELFF
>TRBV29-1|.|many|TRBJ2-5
TGCAGCGTTGGGGCCAGCACCCAAGAGACCCAGTACTTC
CSVGASTQETQYF
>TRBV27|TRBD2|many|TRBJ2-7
TGTGCCAGCAGAGAGGGGTGGGGTAGGCTAGCGGGGGGGCCAAACGAGCAGTACTTC
CASREGWGRLAGGPNEQYF
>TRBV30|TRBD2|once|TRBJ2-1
TGTGCCTGGAGACGCGGGAGGGCCCCCTACAATGAGCAGTTCTTC
CAWRRGRAPYNEQFF
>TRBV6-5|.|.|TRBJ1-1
TGTGCCAGCAGTTTCGGCCTAGACGGGACCAGAGGGACTGAAGCTTTCTTT
CASSFGLDGTRGTEAFF
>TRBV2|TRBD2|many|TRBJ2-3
TGTGCCAGCAGTGAGATGACTAGCGCGGATGGAGATACGCAGTATTTT
CASSEMTSADGDTQYF
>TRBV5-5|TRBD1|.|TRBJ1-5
TGTGCCAGCAGCTTCGTTGGACAGGGTATCGGCAATCAGCCCCAGCATTTT
CASSFVGQGIGNQPQHF
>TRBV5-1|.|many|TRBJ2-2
TGCGCCAGCAGCCCCCTCGGAAGTAACGCGAACACCGGGGAGCTGTTTTTT
CASSPLGSNANTGELFF
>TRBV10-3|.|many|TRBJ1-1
TGTGCCATCACTTCGCGACAAATAGATATGAACACTGAAGCTTTCTTT
CAITSRQIDMNTEAFF
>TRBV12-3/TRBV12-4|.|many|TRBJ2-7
TGTGCCAGCAGTTGGGGGACAAATTACGAGCAGTACTTC
CASSWGTNYEQYF
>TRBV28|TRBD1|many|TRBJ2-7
TGTGCCAGCAGCTTAACTCGGACAGGGAAACTACTCGAGCAGTACTTC
CASSLTRTGKLLEQYF
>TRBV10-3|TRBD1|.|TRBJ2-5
TGTGCCATCAGTAAGGGACAGGGAGGAGAGACCCAGTACTTC
CAISKGQGGETQYF
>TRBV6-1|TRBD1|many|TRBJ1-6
TGTGCCAGCAGGACAGGGGTTAACAATTCACCCCTCCACTTT
CASRTGVNNSPLHF
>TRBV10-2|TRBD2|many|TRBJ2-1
TGCGCCAGCAGAACCGGGACTAGCGGGAGTTACAATGAGCAGTTCTTC
CASRTGTSGSYNEQFF
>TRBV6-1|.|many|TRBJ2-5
TGTGCCAGCAGTCAACAGGGATTATTAGAGACCCAGTACTTC
CASSQQGLLETQYF
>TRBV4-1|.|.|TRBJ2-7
TGCGCCAGCAGCCAAGATAGAGGGTTCGAGCAGTACTTC
CASSQDRGFEQYF
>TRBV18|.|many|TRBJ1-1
TGTGCCAGCTCACCAAACGGGCTGGTATTGGACACTGAAGCTTTCTTT
CASSPNGLVLDTEAFF
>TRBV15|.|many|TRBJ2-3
TGTGCCACCAGCAGAGGTCCAGATACGCAGTATTTT
CATSRGPDTQYF
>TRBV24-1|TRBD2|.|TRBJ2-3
TGTGCCACCAGTAGGTGGGCTAGCGGGAGTCGCACAGATACGCAGTATTTT
CATSRWASGSRTDTQYF
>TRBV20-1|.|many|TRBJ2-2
TGCAGTGCTAGAGCTTCAGGGAAGCGAACCGGGGAGCTGTTTTTT
CSARASGKRTGELFF
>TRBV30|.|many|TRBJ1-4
TGTGCCGGAAATACAGGGTCCCTAACAACTAATGAAAAACTGTTTTTT
CAGNTGSLTTNEKLFF
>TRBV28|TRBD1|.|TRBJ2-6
TGTGCCAGCAGTTTAAGGGGGCCTGGGGCCAACGTCCTGACTTTC
CASSLRGPGANVLTF
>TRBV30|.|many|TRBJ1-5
TGTGCCTGGAGTGTACTAGGTCTCGGACAGCCCCAGCATTTT
CAWSVLGLGQPQHF
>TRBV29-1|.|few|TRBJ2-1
TGCAGCGTATCTAGGGGGACGAGCTACAATGAGCAGTTCTTC
CSVSRGTSYNEQFF
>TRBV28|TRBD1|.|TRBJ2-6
TGTGCCAGCAGTTACCGTTCCGGGACAGGCGCCTCTGGGGCCAACGTCCTGACTTTC
CASSYRSGTGASGANVLTF
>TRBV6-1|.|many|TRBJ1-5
TGTGCCAGCAGAAACGGAATCGGGAGCAATCAGCCCCAGCATTTT
CASRNGIGSNQPQHF
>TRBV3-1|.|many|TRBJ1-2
TGTGCCAGCAGCCAAGAAGGGGGTATTGGGTATGGCTACACCTTC
CASSQEGGIGYGYTF
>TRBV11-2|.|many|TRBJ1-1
TGTGCCAGCAGCTTACTGGCAGCCCTGAACACTGAAGCTTTCTTT
CASSLLAALNTEAFF
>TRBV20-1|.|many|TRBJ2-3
TGCAGTGCTAGTGTGGGAGGCACAGATACGCAGTATTTT
CSASVGGTDTQYF
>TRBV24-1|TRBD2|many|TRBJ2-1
TGTGCCACCAGTGATTACACTAGCGGGGGCAACGATGAGCAGTTCTTC
CATSDYTSGGNDEQFF
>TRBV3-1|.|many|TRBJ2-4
TGTGCCAGCAGCCAAGATTTGGCGACACAGTACTTC
CASSQDLATQYF
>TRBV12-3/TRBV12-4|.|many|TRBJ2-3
TGTGCCAGCAAGCCACAGGGAAGAAGTAGAGATACGCAGTATTTT
CASKPQGRSRDTQYF
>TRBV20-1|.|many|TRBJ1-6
TGCAGTGCTAGAGACAGATCCTATAATTCACCCCTCCACTTT
CSARDRSYNSPLHF